Listed here is a single T cell receptor beta chain. No antigen is known for it. The data stem from a study of cytomegalovirus exposure and HLA in healthy donors. Study-level information: The use of the same platform for the roughly 120 validation repertoires and the 650 to 850 first-cohort repertoires was reported by a later analysis.

The V end was cut by 4 bases, the J end by 0 bases, with 10 bases between. There are 14 residues in the CDR3. Germline V gives CDR1 SGHRS, CDR2 YFSETQ. The donors were part of the validation cohort, which consisted of over a hundred subjects and was separate from the first cohort of 600 to 850 subjects. General observations from the study: In vitro data verified a few CMV-associated chains as specific for CMV antigens. Whilst most TCR sequences proved rare, a subset of public TCRs occurred across many donors.

TCRdb's copy holds only in-frame clones and misses some; the assay was immunoSEQ multiplex PCR. Of about 110,000 clones listed, approximately 88% are singletons. Sample: PBMCs. The J gene is TRBJ2-5, the V gene TRBV5-1; D is uncertain. This sequence was found in a woman aged 25 to 39 in good health and CMV-seropositive. The CDR3 DNA reads TGCGCCAGCAGCCAAAACAGCTACCAAGAGACCCAGTACTTC. Protein product: CASSQNSYQETQYF.